The entry below describes one TCR beta chain. Assay: immunoSEQ multiplex PCR; the TCRdb copy retains only in-frame clones and omits some. The sample consists of some 140,000 clones, approximately 90% of them appearing once. Unmatched junction bases numbered 5, after V lost 5 bases and J lost 7 bases. CDR3 length equals 13 residues. The data were obtained in a study of T cell responses to AZD1222 COVID-19 vaccine. Study in general: Second-dose recipients at about 4 or about 12 weeks were treated as one pooled group.

The genes are TRBV12-3 or TRBV12-4 and TRBJ2-1; 7 bases align to TRBD1. The specimen was peripheral blood, collected on day 0 of AZD1222 vaccination. The origin of this receptor is an adult in good health. The CDR3 sequence is CASSPLTGNEQFF. The CDR3 DNA sequence: TGTGCCAGCAGTCCCCTGACAGGGAATGAGCAGTTCTTC.